A selection of T cell receptor beta chains follows, all from one sample in a study of blood T cell repertoires in COVID-19. Sequencing used immunoSEQ multiplex PCR; TCRdb keeps in-frame clones, though not all of them. The sample has about 280,000 clones; around 85% are singletons. Sequenced sample: PBMCs or T cells enriched from blood (not recorded which). The receptor source for this set is a woman between 40 and 55 years old who had recovered from COVID-19. The CDR3 runs from the conserved cysteine through the conserved F or W. Each record gives: D gene, clone size, J gene, V gene, CDR3 DNA, CDR3 protein. D genes are given only for firm matches. A row's size may be missing; if present it is once, few, many or a size class.

-,-,TRBJ1-5,TRBV7-2,TGTGCCAGCAGCAAAGGGAGCGGGAACACTCAGCCCCAGCATTTT,CASSKGSGNTQPQHF
TRBD1,-,TRBJ1-5,TRBV7-2,TGTGCCAGCAGCTTCAGCTCGAGACAGGGTCAGCCCCAGCATTTT,CASSFSSRQGQPQHF
-,-,TRBJ2-4,TRBV7-7,TGTGCTAGCAGCTTAGGGCCAGGCGGGAAAAACATTCAGTACTTC,CASSLGPGGKNIQYF
TRBD2,-,TRBJ2-2,TRBV4-1,TGCGCCAGCAGCCAAGAATCGGGACTAGCGGGAGGGCCGAACACCGGGGAGCTGTTTTTT,CASSQESGLAGGPNTGELFF
-,-,TRBJ1-1,TRBV10-3,TGTGCCATCAGTGTATCAGGGAACACTGAAGCTTTCTTT,CAISVSGNTEAFF
TRBD2,-,TRBJ2-3,TRBV15,TGTGCCACCAGCAGAGATCCCAGCGGGAGGGCCGATACGCAGTATTTT,CATSRDPSGRADTQYF
TRBD1,-,TRBJ1-4,TRBV29-1,TGCAGCGCTAAAGTCCCGGGACAGGGTCTGGGTGAAAAACTGTTTTTT,CSAKVPGQGLGEKLFF
-,-,TRBJ1-1,TRBV28,TGTGCCAGCAGTTTTAGACAGTCGAACACTGAAGCTTTCTTT,CASSFRQSNTEAFF
TRBD2,few,TRBJ2-2,TRBV6-5,TGTGCCAGCAGTTACTATCTAGCGGGAAGCACCGGGGAGCTGTTTTTT,CASSYYLAGSTGELFF
TRBD1,-,TRBJ2-3,TRBV19,TGTGCCACCGAGACAGGGTTTACAGATACGCAGTATTTT,CATETGFTDTQYF
-,-,TRBJ2-1,TRBV20-1,TGCAGTGCAAAGGACTATGAGCAGTTCTTC,CSAKDYEQFF
-,-,TRBJ1-1,TRBV19,TGTGCCAGTAGTGGATGGGGCCAGGGGATGAACACTGAAGCTTTCTTT,CASSGWGQGMNTEAFF
-,-,TRBJ1-2,TRBV28,TGTGCCAGCAGTCAGGTGGGGGAGGCCTGGGATGGCTACACCTTC,CASSQVGEAWDGYTF
TRBD2,-,TRBJ2-3,TRBV7-2,TGTGCCAGCAGTCCCGAGACTATAGCGGGAGTGCCCGATACGCAGTATTTT,CASSPETIAGVPDTQYF
TRBD1,-,TRBJ1-5,TRBV6-4,TGTGCCAGCAGGGCCCTGGGACAGCGATATCAGCCCCAGCATTTT,CASRALGQRYQPQHF
TRBD1,-,TRBJ2-5,TRBV7-2,TGTGCCAGCACCCACCCTCGGACAGGATTAAAAGAGACCCAGTACTTC,CASTHPRTGLKETQYF
TRBD1,-,TRBJ1-2,TRBV19,TGTGCCAGTACCCGACAGGGTAACTATGGCTACACCTTC,CASTRQGNYGYTF
-,-,TRBJ2-4,TRBV7-9,TGTGCCAGCAGCTTATCTGTGGCCAAAAACATTCAGTACTTC,CASSLSVAKNIQYF
TRBD1,-,TRBJ2-2,TRBV4-3,TGCGCCAGCAGCCAAGATAAAGGGACAGGGGACACCGGGGAGCTGTTTTTT,CASSQDKGTGDTGELFF
-,-,TRBJ1-5,TRBV10-3,TGTGCCATCAGTGACAACCTAAATCAGCCCCAGCATTTT,CAISDNLNQPQHF
-,-,TRBJ1-4,TRBV5-1,TGCGCCAGCAGCTTAAGACAGGAAACGCCCAGGGGTGATGAAAAACTGTTTTTT,CASSLRQETPRGDEKLFF
TRBD2,-,TRBJ2-1,TRBV18,TGTGCCAGCTCACCCGGGCGGGAGAGTCCACTTCGCAATGAGCAGTTCTTC,CASSPGRESPLRNEQFF
-,-,TRBJ2-2,TRBV18,TGTGCCAGCTCAACCTGGACAAGCACCGGGGAGCTGTTTTTT,CASSTWTSTGELFF
-,-,TRBJ2-2,TRBV4-2,TGTGCCAGCAGCCCTGGTTCAGGGCGCAGTATAACCGGGGAGCTGTTTTTT,CASSPGSGRSITGELFF
-,once,TRBJ1-4,TRBV18,TGTGCCAGCTCCACGGACATGGTTGAAAAACTGTTTTTT,CASSTDMVEKLFF
-,-,TRBJ2-7,TRBV30,TGTGCCTGGAGTGTCCAAAACAGAATGCAGTACTTC,CAWSVQNRMQYF
-,once,TRBJ2-2,TRBV27,TGTGCCAGCAGCCGAAACGTACTAGAGGGAGACACCGGGGAGCTGTTTTTT,CASSRNVLEGDTGELFF
-,-,TRBJ2-3,TRBV9,TGTGCCAGCAGCATACAGGGCCTCACAGATACGCAGTATTTT,CASSIQGLTDTQYF
TRBD1,-,TRBJ2-2,TRBV28,TGTGCCAGCAATCCTCCGGGACAGGGGGCTACCGGGGAGCTGTTTTTT,CASNPPGQGATGELFF
TRBD2,-,TRBJ2-3,TRBV3-1/TRBV3-2,TGTGCCAGCAGCCAAGCGAGGACTAGCGGGAGTAGGACAGATACGCAGTATTTT,CASSQARTSGSRTDTQYF
-,-,TRBJ2-2,TRBV30,TGTGCCTGGAGCCAGACATCTACCGGGGAGCTGTTTTTT,CAWSQTSTGELFF
TRBD2,-,TRBJ2-5,TRBV6-5,TGTGCCAGCACCGGAGCGGGGGCGGGAGAGACCCAGTACTTC,CASTGAGAGETQYF
TRBD2,-,TRBJ2-7,TRBV29-1,TGCAGCGTTGAGGGACTAGCTAGCCACGAGCAGTACTTC,CSVEGLASHEQYF
-,-,TRBJ2-2,TRBV7-3,TGTGCCAGCAGCTTAACCCCCCGGGACTCTTACACCGGGGAGCTGTTTTTT,CASSLTPRDSYTGELFF
-,-,TRBJ2-5,TRBV28,TGTGCCAGCAGCCTAGATGGAGAGACCCAGTACTTC,CASSLDGETQYF
-,once,TRBJ2-5,TRBV25-1,TGTGCCAGCAGGGGCACAGGGCCAGAGACCCAGTACTTC,CASRGTGPETQYF
TRBD1,-,TRBJ1-6,TRBV28,TGTGCCAGCAGTTATCGCGGCAGGGGGAATTCACCCCTCCACTTT,CASSYRGRGNSPLHF
-,once,TRBJ1-2,TRBV29-1,TGCAGCGTTGCCGTGCAGGGAAAGCCTCTAGATGGCTACACCTTC,CSVAVQGKPLDGYTF
-,-,TRBJ2-2,TRBV27,TGTGCCAGCAGTGAACAGGGTCTCCCCGGGGAGCTGTTTTTT,CASSEQGLPGELFF
TRBD1,-,TRBJ1-5,TRBV19,TGTGCCAGTAGCGGAACAGGGGTCCAGCCCCAGCATTTT,CASSGTGVQPQHF
-,-,TRBJ2-4,TRBV19,TGTGCCAGTACCCCTGGTGGGAGCATTCAGTACTTC,CASTPGGSIQYF
TRBD1,-,TRBJ2-1,TRBV7-8,TGTGCCAGCAGCTTCGACAGGGTTCGCTACAATGAGCAGTTCTTC,CASSFDRVRYNEQFF